What follows is one T cell receptor (beta chain) and its context. Which antigen it targets is not known. This record comes from a study of T cells expressing NK-cell markers (TCRdb year 2020). For the study in its entirety: About 8 donors provided sorted CD3+CD56+NKG2C+, CD3+CD56+NKG2C- and CD3+CD56-NKG2C+ T-cell subsets, whose TCR beta-chain repertoires were profiled. Of the eight sequenced donors, seven were found to be HCMV-seropositive and one was found to be HCMV-seronegative. The study sequenced eight donors, all healthy volunteers chosen at random: three men and five women. Sequencing of the libraries produced 2 x 150 bp reads on Illumina HiSeq 2000/2500, MiSeq or NextSeq. Findings and caveats that apply to the study as a whole: Those dominant clonotypes were again the most abundant among CD3+CD56-NKG2C+ cells in several donors, at roughly 25-65%. In six or seven donors, the dominant CD3+CD56+NKG2C+ clonotypes ranked among the top 10 CD8+ clonotypes, making up 1.0-7.0% of CD8+ T cells. Whether the expanded NKG2C-expressing T cell clones were specific for HCMV antigens remained unclear.

To determine HCMV serostatus, a commercial ELISA kit was used to detect HCMV-specific IgG in serum. Ficoll density gradient centrifugation was used to isolate peripheral blood mononuclear cells from blood. Sequencing was performed on an Illumina HiSeq 2000. 5'RACE template switching, by which a universal primer site and unique molecular identifiers were added, was used to make TCR beta cDNA libraries. cDNA synthesis was primed from the TCR beta constant segment and was followed by two successive PCR amplification steps. In the original analysis: Reads were demultiplexed and grouped by UMI with MIGEC, and clonotypes were assembled and quantified with MiTCR. To exclude erroneous sequences, only TCR cDNA sequences supported by at least two reads were retained. The tcR package was used for downstream repertoire analysis, with clonotypes matched between fractions based on CDR3 nucleotide sequence plus V segment. VDJmatch was used to annotate antigen specificity against VDJdb, with one amino acid substitution allowed in CDR3. TCRdb reprocessed the reads, and each CDR3 protein sequence is entered once, without DNA. The V and J calls and clone size are TCRdb's, not the authors'. This sample's table has entries for some 460,000 distinct CDR3 sequences. The biggest ten clones account for 1.4% to 1.5% of the sample.

The specimen was blood T cells: a sorted CD56 or NKG2C T cell subset, CD4+ or CD8+ T cells, or bulk PBMC T cells (not recorded which). The sequence came from a woman between 45 and 65 years old in good health. Donor details come from another sample of the same person, matched by shared clones.

The CDR3 loop reads CASSPRLAGAGTDTQYF. The sequence joins TRBV9 to TRBJ2-3; TCRdb gives TRBD2 as the D gene, but with no DNA this cannot be confirmed. The CDR3 contains 17 residues, cysteine and phenylalanine counted. Only the protein sequence is given. CDR1 and CDR2 are drawn from the germline V gene: SGDLS, YYNGEE.